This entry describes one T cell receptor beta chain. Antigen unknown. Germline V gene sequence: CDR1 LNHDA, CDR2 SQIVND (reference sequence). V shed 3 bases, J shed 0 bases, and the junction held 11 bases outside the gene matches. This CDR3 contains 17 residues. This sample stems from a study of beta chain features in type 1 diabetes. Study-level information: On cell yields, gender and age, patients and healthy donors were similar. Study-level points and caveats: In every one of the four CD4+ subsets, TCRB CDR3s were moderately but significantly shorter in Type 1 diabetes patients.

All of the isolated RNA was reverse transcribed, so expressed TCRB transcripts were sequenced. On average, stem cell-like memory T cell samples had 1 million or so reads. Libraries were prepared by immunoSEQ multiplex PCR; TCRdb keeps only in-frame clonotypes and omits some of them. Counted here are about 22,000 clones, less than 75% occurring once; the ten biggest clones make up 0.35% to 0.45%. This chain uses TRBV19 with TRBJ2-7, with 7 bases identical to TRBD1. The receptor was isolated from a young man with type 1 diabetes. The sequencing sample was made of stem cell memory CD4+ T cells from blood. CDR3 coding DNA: TGTGCCAGTAGTATTCAGGGCGTTGGGGACAGCTCCTACGAGCAGTACTTC. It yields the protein CASSIQGVGDSSYEQYF.